This T cell receptor beta chain was captured in a study of blood T cell repertoires in COVID-19. J gave up 5 bases and V 4 bases, and 4 bases lay outside the gene matches. The CDR3 is 14 amino acids. CDR1 and CDR2 (germline): LGHDT, YNNKEL (reference sequence). Per the authors' pipeline: By means of reference gene primer amplification, nucleated cell counts were estimated. Sequencing used immunoSEQ multiplex PCR; TCRdb keeps in-frame clones, though not all of them. V, J and clone size reflect that table, while D and trimming were determined from the DNA. The data contain 120,000 to 150,000 clones, approximately 81% of them singletons.

What was sequenced was PBMCs or T cells enriched from blood (not recorded which). The receptor was isolated from a man aged 40-49 years with acute COVID-19. J is TRBJ1-2 and V is TRBV3-1 (or the pseudogene TRBV3-2), with 10 bases identical to TRBD1. As DNA, the CDR3 is TGTGCCAGCAGCCGGACAGGGGGATATTATGGCTACACCTTC. Protein: CASSRTGGYYGYTF.